This T cell receptor beta chain was sequenced in a study of CXCR3-negative and CXCR3-positive naive CD8 T cells. Study overall: With about 1.5 +/- 0.3 million reads per library, the TRB reads numbered some 130 million in total.

Points on this clonotype: Its specificity is unknown.

Via 5' RACE with UMI labels, TRB cDNA libraries were prepared. With the 5' RACE reads reprocessed, TCRdb shows one record per CDR3 protein and no DNA. This sample contains under 50,000 distinct CDR3 sequences. Study-wide findings and caveats: TRB CDR3 properties served as the basis for inferring TCR strength, and surface CD5 was comparable between naive subsets.

The receptor comes from a human donor in good health. Some clones in this sample may be carry-over from other donors' samples. Sequenced input: naive CXCR3- CD8+ T cells from blood. Subset here: CD45RO-CCR7+CD27+CD95- naive CD8+ T cells lacking CXCR3 (TNR3-).

The CDR3 region is CASSLSPRGEETQYF. V usage is TRBV11-2 and J usage is TRBJ2-5; TCRdb's assignment of TRBD2 cannot be checked, as there is no DNA. CDR1 and CDR2 from the germline V gene are SGHAT and FQNNGV. This CDR3 has 15 residues.